This T cell receptor (beta chain) was sequenced during a study of blood T cell repertoires in COVID-19. Study details: Researchers got acute and convalescent COVID-19 samples from the United States, Italy and Spain. Nucleic acid was either cDNA or gDNA, and it came from T cells, B-cell-depleted T cells, or PBMCs.

Per the original methods: Amplified reference gene primers provided the basis for estimating nucleated cell counts. TCRdb keeps only in-frame clones here, not all; method: immunoSEQ multiplex PCR. The DNA gave D and trimming, while V, J and clone size come from that table. The top ten clones hold almost 5% of a sample with about 200,000 clones, 85% of them seen once. V was pared by 7 bases and J by 10 bases, with 4 bases of the junction left unmatched. Germline lookup yields CDR1 MNHEY and CDR2 SVGAGI. The length of the CDR3 is 14 residues. The sequence was obtained from a woman older than 75 with acute or convalescent COVID-19. Sequences were obtained from peripheral blood. V usage is TRBV6-5 and J usage is TRBJ2-1, with 16 bases fitting TRBD2. The chain's CDR3 is CASTGTSGRGEQFF. The CDR3 bases are TGTGCCAGCACCGGGACTAGCGGGAGGGGAGAGCAGTTCTTC.